Below, 32 T cell receptor beta chains from the same sample are listed, as sequenced in a study of shared clonotypes between healthy human individuals. The data were produced by immunoSEQ multiplex PCR, yet TCRdb's version contains in-frame clones alone and is incomplete. This sample has more than 400,000 clones; 78% occur once, and the top ten carry more than 10%. Material: PBMCs. The source is a woman in her 40s in good health. Some clones in this sample may be carry-over from other donors' samples.

The V call is TRBV30, the J call TRBJ2-5; D perhaps matches TRBD2 (6 bases). Per germline, CDR1 GTSNPN and CDR2 SVGIG (reference sequence). The CDR3 extends over 13 amino acids. Trimming took off 3 bases at V and 6 bases at J, with 14 bases between the two ends. The CDR3 loop reads CAWSGSGFKTQYF. The CDR3 nucleotides read TGTGCCTGGAGCGGGAGCGGCTTTAAGACCCAGTACTTC. The complete variable domain, with remaining parts taken from reference TRBV30 and TRBJ2-5, reads SQTIHQWPATLVQPVGSPLSLECTVEGTSNPNLYWYRQAAGRGLQLLFYSVGIGQISSEVPQNLSASRPQDRQFILSSKKLLLSDSGFYLCAWSGSGFKTQYFGPGTRLLVL.

The rearrangement joins TRBV10-2 to TRBJ2-7; possibly TRBD1 for D (6 bases). This CDR3 is 13 amino acids long. V lost 6 bases, J lost 3 bases, and 12 bases lay in between. CDR1 is WSHSY and CDR2 is SAAADI in the germline V gene. As DNA, the CDR3 is TGCGCCAGCAGCGGGGACAACAACTACGAGCAGTACTTC. It yields the protein CASSGDNNYEQYF.

The chain combines TRBV27 with TRBJ2-1; possible D gene TRBD1, 6 bases. The CDR3 extends over 17 amino acids. The ends were cut back, 5 bases at V and 0 bases at J, with 17 bases in the middle. Germline V gene sequence: CDR1 MNHEY, CDR2 SMNVEV (reference sequence). The CDR3: CASSLHRDPPSYNEQFF. CDR3 in DNA: TGTGCCAGCAGTCTGCACAGGGACCCCCCCTCCTACAATGAGCAGTTCTTC.

The J gene is TRBJ1-1, the V gene TRBV18; D ambiguous. This CDR3 region has 14 residues. Trimming stripped 3 bases from V and 5 bases from J, with 13 bases between. CDR1 is KGHSH, CDR2 LQKENI, per germline. CDR3 loop: CASSPGWEKTEAFF. The CDR3 region has the DNA TGTGCCAGCTCACCGGGGTGGGAGAAGACTGAAGCTTTCTTT.

The J gene is TRBJ2-7, the V gene TRBV5-1; 9 bases are a match to TRBD1. In germline, CDR1 is SGHRS, CDR2 YFSETQ. The length of the CDR3 is 17 residues. V shed 4 bases and J 0 bases; nucleotides not matched to a gene: 11. The CDR3 DNA follows: TGCGCCAGCAGCCCCGGACAGGGGTTTGTATCCTCCTACGAGCAGTACTTC. It is translated as CASSPGQGFVSSYEQYF.

This rearrangement joins TRBV7-2 to TRBJ1-6, with a tentative D call TRBD1 (6 bases). V gave up 2 bases and J gave up 9 bases, with 14 bases separating them. This CDR3 has 15 amino acids. In germline, CDR1 is SGHTA, CDR2 FQGNSA. The CDR3 loop is CASSLNRDGSSPLHF. CDR3 DNA: TGTGCCAGCAGCTTAAACAGGGATGGGAGTTCACCCCTCCACTTT.

The CDR3 DNA sequence: TGTGCCAGCAGCTTGGGGCCGGGGGGCTCCTATGGCTACACCTTC. Translated: CASSLGPGGSYGYTF. The J gene is TRBJ1-2, the V gene TRBV7-3, with a possible D match to TRBD1 (6 bases). In germline, CDR1 is SGHTA, CDR2 FQGTGA. V was pared by 3 bases and J by 4 bases, with 15 bases between. The CDR3 loop spans 15 amino acids.

This clone was observed many times. The V and J genes are TRBV7-9 and TRBJ2-1, with D perhaps TRBD2 (5 bases). This CDR3 is built from 16 residues. V shed 4 bases and J shed 4 bases, with 17 bases lying between them. Germline CDR1 reads SEHNR; CDR2 reads FQNEAQ (reference sequence). This CDR3 reads CASSSENSRAYNEQFF. The CDR3 DNA reads as TGTGCCAGCAGCTCCGAAAACTCGCGGGCATACAATGAGCAGTTCTTC.

The chain employs TRBV11-2 and TRBJ2-1, with TRBD2 matching 8 bases. CDR3 length: 15 residues. The V gene's germline CDR1 is SGHAT and CDR2 FQNNGV. V lost 4 bases to trimming and J lost 9 bases; unmatched junction nucleotides: 11. The CDR3 coding sequence is TGTGCCAGCAGCTACACTAGCGGCTACGTTTCTGAGCAGTTCTTC. Translating it yields CASSYTSGYVSEQFF.

This chain uses TRBV4-2 with TRBJ2-7, with a weak D call TRBD1 (6 bases). The ends were cut back, 1 base at V and 2 bases at J, with 12 bases in the middle. The CDR3 is 15 amino acids. CDR1 LGHNA and CDR2 YNFKEQ come from the germline V gene. The CDR3 protein is CASSQGNRVPYEQYF. The CDR3 DNA sequence: TGTGCCAGCAGCCAAGGGAACAGGGTCCCCTACGAGCAGTACTTC.

V and J are TRBV28 and TRBJ1-5; maybe TRBD1 (6 bases). CDR3 length: 15 residues. V gave up 1 base and J gave up 6 bases, with 13 bases separating them. Per germline, CDR1 MDHEN and CDR2 SYDVKM. The DNA for the CDR3 is TGTGCCAGCAGTTTATTTCGGACAGAGGGTCAGCCCCAGCATTTT. Encoded protein: CASSLFRTEGQPQHF.

J is TRBJ2-1 and V is TRBV7-3, with 12 bases identical to TRBD2. The V and J ends lost 5 bases and 12 bases, in that order; junction bases with no gene match: 11. Per the germline V gene, CDR1 is SGHTA and CDR2 is FQGTGA. The CDR3 loop spans 15 amino acids. This CDR3 is CASSPGLAGGRGQFF. CDR3 DNA sequence: TGTGCCAGCAGCCCGGGACTAGCGGGTGGTAGGGGGCAGTTCTTC.

A remark on this clone: A far larger clone is a single base away, which makes a read error likely. The sample carries other DNA sequences with the same CDR3. The chain employs TRBV30 and TRBJ2-1, with D unresolved. The CDR3 length is 12 residues. V lost 3 bases to trimming and J lost 9 bases, with 12 bases between them. Per the germline V gene, CDR1 is GTSNPN and CDR2 is SVGIG (reference sequence). Here the CDR3 reads CAWSDTSPEQFF. The CDR3 DNA reads as TGTGCCTGGAGCGACACGAGCCCTGAGCAGTTCTTC.

This chain uses TRBV5-4 with TRBJ2-1; the D gene is possibly TRBD1 (6 bases). The CDR3 loop spans 15 amino acids. Germline V gene lookup returns CDR1 SGHNT and CDR2 YYREEE (reference sequence). Trimming took off 0 bases at V and 2 bases at J, with 9 bases between the two ends. CDR3 residues: CASSLVGDTYNEQFF. The CDR3, as DNA: TGTGCCAGCAGCTTGGTAGGGGACACCTACAATGAGCAGTTCTTC.

V gene TRBV6-5 combines with J gene TRBJ1-2, with 8 bases matching TRBD1. The CDR3 is made up of 13 amino acids. CDR1 and CDR2 from the germline V gene are MNHEY and SVGAGI. Trimming at V came to 1 base and at J to 6 bases, leaving 1 base not matched to a gene. The CDR3 coding sequence is TGTGCCAGCAGTTACTTGACAGGGGATGGCTACACCTTC. Translation gives CASSYLTGDGYTF.

The chain couples TRBV10-2 to TRBJ2-4; the match to TRBD1 covers 11 bases. This CDR3 is built from 15 residues. With V trimmed by 6 bases and J by 8 bases, 9 bases remained unmatched. The germline gives CDR1 WSHSY, CDR2 SAAADI. CDR3 residues: CASSGRTGGSDIQYF. In DNA, the CDR3 is TGCGCCAGCAGCGGTAGGACAGGGGGCTCGGACATTCAGTACTTC.

Concerning this clone: The junction and the germline gene differ at one end; a read error may be behind it. This rearrangement joins TRBV28 to TRBJ1-1; TRBD1 matches at 7 bases. Germline assignment: CDR1 MDHEN and CDR2 SYDVKM. The CDR3 length is 11 residues. CDR3: CATGSNTEAFF. CDR3 bases: TGCGCGACAGGGTCCAACACTGAAGCTTTCTTT.

As concerns this clone: A read error may account for a junction end that differs from germline. V usage is TRBV5-8 and J usage is TRBJ2-1; 16 bases align to TRBD2. Germline V gene data show CDR1 as SGHTS and CDR2 as YDEGEE. The CDR3 covers 18 residues. CDR3 bases: TGTGCCACCAGCCCCGTGGGACTAGCGGGAGGGCCGATCCATGAGCAGTTCTTC. It encodes CATSPVGLAGGPIHEQFF.

This rearrangement joins TRBV5-4 to TRBJ2-7; 7 positions agree with TRBD1. Germline CDR1 is SGHNT and CDR2 is YYREEE (reference sequence). Trimming cost V 1 base and J 6 bases; bases outside gene matches: 7. The CDR3 covers 14 residues. CDR3 residues: CASSLWTGGSEQYF. The CDR3 DNA follows: TGTGCCAGCAGCTTGTGGACAGGAGGTTCCGAGCAGTACTTC.

The rearrangement links TRBV28 to TRBJ2-1; 7 nucleotides match TRBD2. Germline V CDR1 and CDR2: MDHEN, SYDVKM. This CDR3 is built from 12 residues. V lost 7 bases, J lost 6 bases, and 3 bases stayed unmatched. The CDR3 DNA reads as TGTGCCAGCATCGGGACTACCAATGAGCAGTTCTTC. It codes for CASIGTTNEQFF. The full variable domain, rest sourced from reference TRBV28 and TRBJ2-1, is DVKVTQSSRYLVKRTGEKVFLECVQDMDHENMFWYRQDPGLGLRLIYFSYDVKMKEKGDIPEGYSVSREKKERFSLILESASTNQTSMYLCASIGTTNEQFFGPGTRLTVL.

The chain joins TRBV7-5 to TRBJ2-7; TRBD2, the table's D call, lacks a check against the DNA. TRBV7-5 is a documented pseudogene. There are 14 residues in the CDR3. The CDR3 DNA reads TGTGCCAGAAGCTCCTCGGGAGCCTCCTACGAGCAGTACTTC. Encoded protein: CARSSSGASYEQYF.

This rearrangement joins TRBV4-3 to TRBJ2-3; D gene unclear. The V gene's germline CDR1 is LGHNA and CDR2 YSLEER. V was trimmed by 0 bases and J by 2 bases, leaving 6 bases between them. The CDR3 length is 14 residues. CDR3 amino acids: CASSQDIHTDTQYF. CDR3 sequence (DNA): TGCGCCAGCAGCCAAGATATTCACACAGATACGCAGTATTTT.

This clone was detected once. The V and J genes are TRBV5-1 and TRBJ1-2; 9 bases agree with TRBD1. V lost 3 bases, J lost 6 bases, and 3 bases stayed unmatched. The CDR3 runs to 13 residues. Germline CDR1 SGHRS, CDR2 YFSETQ. The CDR3 sequence is CASSWGQGDGYTF. CDR3 nucleotide sequence: TGCGCCAGCAGCTGGGGACAGGGAGATGGCTACACCTTC.

This sequence joins TRBV10-1 and TRBJ2-3, with 9 bases matching TRBD1. The CDR3 is 14 amino acids. Germline CDR1 WNHNN, CDR2 SYGVQD (reference sequence). J lost 4 bases, V lost 7 bases, and 6 bases had no gene match. Written as DNA, the CDR3 is TGCGCCAGCACCCCGGGACAGGGTTCAGATACGCAGTATTTT. It specifies CASTPGQGSDTQYF.

About this clone itself: A read error may be the cause here, since a much bigger clone is one base away. V is TRBV11-2 and J is TRBJ1-1; D may be TRBD1 (5 bases). V lost 3 bases, J lost 1 base, and 6 bases lay in between. Germline values: CDR1 SGHAT, CDR2 FQNNGV. CDR3 size: 13 residues. Here the CDR3 DNA reads TGTGCCAGCAGCTTTGGACAGAACACTGAAGCTTTCTTT. Its protein is CASSFGQNTEAFF.

The chain has TRBV5-1 and TRBJ2-7; TRBD2 aligns across 13 bases. The germline V gene encodes CDR1 SGHRS and CDR2 YFSETQ. The CDR3 covers 17 residues. J lost 7 bases, V lost 1 base, and 11 bases had no gene match. CDR3 coding DNA: TGCGCCAGCAGCTTGTTGGGGGGGACTAGCGGGACAGGGGAGCAGTACTTC. This codes for CASSLLGGTSGTGEQYF.

This clone was seen only once. The rearrangement uses TRBV10-3 and TRBJ1-3, with D uncertain. The CDR3 spans 14 residues. CDR1 and CDR2 from the germline V gene are ENHRY and SYGVKD. With 7 bases removed from V and 0 bases from J, the gap between germline ends came to 10 bases. The CDR3 sequence: CAIKPGFSGNTIYF. DNA of the CDR3: TGTGCCATCAAACCGGGGTTCTCTGGAAACACCATATATTTT.

This rearrangement joins TRBV5-1 to TRBJ2-3; TRBD2 agrees at 9 bases. Germline values: CDR1 SGHRS, CDR2 YFSETQ. CDR3 size: 15 residues. J lost 2 bases, V lost 6 bases, and 7 bases had no gene match. CDR3 sequence (DNA): TGCGCCAGCATGCTCGCGGGAGGGCCCACAGATACGCAGTATTTT. The encoded protein is CASMLAGGPTDTQYF.

The J gene is TRBJ2-3, the V gene TRBV7-2; 7 bases are a match to TRBD2. Trimming removed 5 bases from V and 5 bases from J; junction bases left unmatched: 16. Germline values: CDR1 SGHTA, CDR2 FQGNSA. The CDR3 contains 17 residues. CDR3 sequence: CASSPGRNTFRIDTQYF. CDR3 nucleotides: TGTGCCAGCAGCCCCGGGAGGAATACCTTTCGAATAGATACGCAGTATTTT.

This sequence joins TRBV5-1 and TRBJ2-1; 9 bases match TRBD2. There are 14 residues in the CDR3. CDR1 SGHRS and CDR2 YFSETQ come from the germline V gene. The V gene end was trimmed by 4 bases and the J gene end by 6 bases; junction bases not matched to a gene: 5. The DNA for the CDR3 is TGCGCCAGCAGCCCAGGGACTAGCTTCAATGAGCAGTTCTTC. Protein product: CASSPGTSFNEQFF.

This clone has just a few counts. This chain connects TRBV6-5 to TRBJ2-2, with D maybe TRBD2 (5 bases). CDR1 is MNHEY and CDR2 is SVGAGI in the germline V gene. This CDR3 contains 14 residues. The V gene lost 5 bases and the J gene lost 4 bases, with 11 bases spanning the gap. CDR3 bases: TGTGCCAGCAGTCTCCGGGATACCACCGGGGAGCTGTTTTTT. Residues: CASSLRDTTGELFF.

This clone has just one count. This chain connects TRBV5-6 to TRBJ2-1; D not resolved. Germline loops: CDR1 SGHDT, CDR2 YYEEEE. Trimming took off 0 bases at V and 10 bases at J, with 5 bases between the two ends. The CDR3 is 11 amino acids. CDR3 bases: TGTGCCAGCAGCTTGGGGGGAGAGCAGTTCTTC. Translated, it gives CASSLGGEQFF.